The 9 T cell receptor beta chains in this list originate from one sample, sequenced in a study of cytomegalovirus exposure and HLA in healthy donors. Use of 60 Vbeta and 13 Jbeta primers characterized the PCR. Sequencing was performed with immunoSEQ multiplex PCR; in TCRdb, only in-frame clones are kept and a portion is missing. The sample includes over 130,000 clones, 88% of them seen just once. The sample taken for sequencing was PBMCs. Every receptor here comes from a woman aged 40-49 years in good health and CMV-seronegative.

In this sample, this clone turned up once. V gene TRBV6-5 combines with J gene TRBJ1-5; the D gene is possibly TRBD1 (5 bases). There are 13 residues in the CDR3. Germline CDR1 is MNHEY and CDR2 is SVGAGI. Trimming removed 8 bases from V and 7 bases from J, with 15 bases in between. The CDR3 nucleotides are TGTGCCAGCTCCTCCAGGGAAAACCAGCCCCAGCATTTT. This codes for CASSSRENQPQHF.

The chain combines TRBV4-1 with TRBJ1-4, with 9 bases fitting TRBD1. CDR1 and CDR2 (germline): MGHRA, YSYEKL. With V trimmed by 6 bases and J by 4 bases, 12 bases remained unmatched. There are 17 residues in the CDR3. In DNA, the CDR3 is TGCGCCAGCAGACGGACAGGGGCTCCCTTCCTTAATGAAAAACTGTTTTTT. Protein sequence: CASRRTGAPFLNEKLFF.

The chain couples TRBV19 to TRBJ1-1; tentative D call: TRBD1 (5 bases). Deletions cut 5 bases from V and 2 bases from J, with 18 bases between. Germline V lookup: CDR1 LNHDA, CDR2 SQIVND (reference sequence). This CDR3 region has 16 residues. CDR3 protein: CASSDKGPNLNTEAFF. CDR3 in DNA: TGTGCCAGTAGTGACAAGGGGCCGAACCTAAACACTGAAGCTTTCTTT.

The CDR3 reads CASAGTGYTYEQYF. The CDR3, as DNA: TGTGCCAGCGCCGGGACAGGGTACACCTACGAGCAGTACTTC. V usage is TRBV28 and J usage is TRBJ2-7, with 9 bases aligning to TRBD1. The V gene's germline CDR1 is MDHEN and CDR2 SYDVKM. V lost 8 bases to trimming and J lost 2 bases; unmatched junction nucleotides: 7. CDR3 length: 14 amino acids.

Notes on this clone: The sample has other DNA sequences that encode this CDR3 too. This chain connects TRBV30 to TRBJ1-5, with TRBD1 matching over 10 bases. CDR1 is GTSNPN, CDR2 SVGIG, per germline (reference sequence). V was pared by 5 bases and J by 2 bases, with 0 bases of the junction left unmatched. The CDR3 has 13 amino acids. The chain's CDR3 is CAWGQGGNQPQHF. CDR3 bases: TGTGCCTGGGGACAGGGGGGCAATCAGCCCCAGCATTTT.

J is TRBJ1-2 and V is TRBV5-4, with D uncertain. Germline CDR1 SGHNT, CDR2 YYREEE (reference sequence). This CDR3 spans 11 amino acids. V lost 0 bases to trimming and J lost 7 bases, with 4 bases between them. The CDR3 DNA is TGTGCCAGCAGCTTGGATCTTGGCTACACCTTC. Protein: CASSLDLGYTF.

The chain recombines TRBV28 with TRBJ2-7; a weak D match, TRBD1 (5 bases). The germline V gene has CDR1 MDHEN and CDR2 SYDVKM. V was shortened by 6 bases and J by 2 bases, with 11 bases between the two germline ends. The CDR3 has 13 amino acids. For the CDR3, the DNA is TGTGCCAGCAGCATTAGCAGGGCCTACGAGCAGTACTTC. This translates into CASSISRAYEQYF.

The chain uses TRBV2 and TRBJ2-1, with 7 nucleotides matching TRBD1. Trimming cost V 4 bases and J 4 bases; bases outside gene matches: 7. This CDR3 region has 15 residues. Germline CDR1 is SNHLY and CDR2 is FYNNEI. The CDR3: CASSAPGQRYNEQFF. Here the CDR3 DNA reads TGTGCCAGCAGTGCGCCGGGACAGCGATACAATGAGCAGTTCTTC.

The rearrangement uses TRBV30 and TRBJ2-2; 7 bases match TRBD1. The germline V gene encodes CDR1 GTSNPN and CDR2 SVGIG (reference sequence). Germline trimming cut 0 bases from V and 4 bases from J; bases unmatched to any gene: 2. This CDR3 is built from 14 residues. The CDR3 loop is CAWSVGGGTGELFF. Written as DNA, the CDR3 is TGTGCCTGGAGTGTAGGGGGCGGCACCGGGGAGCTGTTTTTT.